Following are 21 T cell receptor beta chains from one sample sequenced in a study of blood T cell repertoires in COVID-19. The data were produced by immunoSEQ multiplex PCR, yet TCRdb's version contains in-frame clones alone and is incomplete. The data hold about 200,000 clones, with 88% observed a single time. The sample taken for sequencing was peripheral blood. The receptors originated from a middle-aged man with active or convalescent COVID-19.

The chain employs TRBV7-3 and TRBJ2-1; 8 nucleotides agree with TRBD2. The CDR3 has 15 residues. Germline V lookup: CDR1 SGHTA, CDR2 FQGTGA. J lost 0 bases, V lost 5 bases, and 3 bases had no gene match. The chain's CDR3 is CASSHSGDSYNEQFF. In nucleotides, the CDR3 is TGTGCCAGCAGCCATAGCGGGGACTCCTACAATGAGCAGTTCTTC.

The V call is TRBV19, the J call TRBJ2-7; 10 nucleotides match TRBD1. This CDR3 has 16 amino acids. Trimming at V came to 6 bases and at J to 4 bases, leaving 12 bases not matched to a gene. Per germline, CDR1 LNHDA and CDR2 SQIVND (reference sequence). This chain's CDR3 is CASSKKPGTGVYEQYF. The CDR3 nucleotides are TGTGCCAGTAGCAAAAAACCCGGGACAGGGGTGTACGAGCAGTACTTC.

This clone was found a few times. The rearrangement uses TRBV28 and TRBJ1-1, with a possible D match to TRBD1 (6 bases). The CDR3 length is 16 residues. CDR1 and CDR2 from the germline V gene are MDHEN and SYDVKM. Trimming took off 6 bases at V and 0 bases at J, with 17 bases between the two ends. The CDR3 spells CASRSRVGQMNTEAFF. Written as DNA, the CDR3 is TGTGCCAGCAGGTCGAGAGTAGGACAGATGAACACTGAAGCTTTCTTT.

The chain combines TRBV5-1 with TRBJ1-1, with D tentatively TRBD1 (6 bases). This CDR3 comprises 15 residues. V lost 4 bases, J lost 4 bases, and 17 bases lay in between. Germline V lookup: CDR1 SGHRS, CDR2 YFSETQ. The CDR3 DNA reads TGCGCCAGCAGCCCGAGCCTACAGGGCTCCACTGAAGCTTTCTTT. This translates into CASSPSLQGSTEAFF.

The CDR3 sequence is CASSWGLAGTYEQYF. The CDR3 nucleotides read TGTGCCAGCAGTTGGGGACTAGCGGGGACCTACGAGCAGTACTTC. The J gene is TRBJ2-7, the V gene TRBV6-6; 13 bases agree with TRBD2. V dropped 4 bases and J dropped 2; count of bases not matched to a gene: 2. Germline V lookup: CDR1 MNHNY, CDR2 SVGAGI (reference sequence). This CDR3 region has 15 residues.

The rearrangement links TRBV23-1 to TRBJ1-2; 9 bases are shared with TRBD1. TRBV23-1 is reported as an ORF; its role is uncertain. V lost 3 bases, J lost 4 bases, and 9 bases stayed unmatched. There are 16 residues in the CDR3. This CDR3 is CASSHTGGGAFYGYTF. Here the CDR3 DNA reads TGCGCCAGCAGTCATACAGGGGGCGGGGCCTTCTATGGCTACACCTTC.

This clone has only one observation. The rearrangement links TRBV6-5 to TRBJ1-6; perhaps TRBD1 as D (5 bases). The germline V gene has CDR1 MNHEY and CDR2 SVGAGI. V was shortened by 0 bases and J by 9 bases, with 15 bases between the two germline ends. The CDR3 length is 16 residues. As DNA, the CDR3 is TGTGCCAGCAGTTACTCGGAGTCCAGGGTTGGTTCACCCCTCCACTTT. This encodes CASSYSESRVGSPLHF.

The chain links TRBV27 to TRBJ1-4; 10 bases are a match to TRBD1. The CDR3 extends over 18 amino acids. Germline lookup yields CDR1 MNHEY and CDR2 SMNVEV (reference sequence). Trimming took 5 bases from V and 3 from J; bases not matched to a gene: 12. The DNA for the CDR3 is TGTGCCAGCAGTCCCTCGACAGGGGGCGTAGGAGCTAATGAAAAACTGTTTTTT. Translated, it gives CASSPSTGGVGANEKLFF.

The sample holds one count of this clone. CDR3: CASSPIGPGNTGELFF. The CDR3 region has the DNA TGTGCCAGCTCACCGATTGGGCCAGGGAACACCGGGGAGCTGTTTTTT. This sequence joins TRBV18 and TRBJ2-2, with no clear D. The CDR3 consists of 16 residues. V was cut by 3 bases and J by 1 base, with 12 bases left in between. Germline V gene sequence: CDR1 KGHSH, CDR2 LQKENI.

The V and J genes are TRBV19 and TRBJ1-2; a possible D gene is TRBD1 (5 bases). CDR3 length: 16 amino acids. The germline V and J ends were trimmed by 3 bases and 6 bases, with 20 bases remaining between them. CDR1 is LNHDA, CDR2 SQIVND, per germline (reference sequence). CDR3 nucleotide sequence: TGTGCCAGTAGTATGCAATGGTCAGGGAAATTCCATGGCTACACCTTC. This gives the protein CASSMQWSGKFHGYTF.

The chain carries TRBV6-1 and TRBJ1-5, with D perhaps matching TRBD1 (6 bases). Looked up from germline, CDR1 is MNHNS and CDR2 is SASEGT. CDR3 length: 14 residues. Trimming removed 2 bases at V and 7 bases at J, with 12 bases between. This chain's CDR3 is CASSESPGHQPQHF. CDR3 bases: TGTGCCAGCAGTGAAAGCCCGGGACACCAGCCCCAGCATTTT.

This chain joins TRBV11-2 and TRBJ2-5, with 7 bases fitting TRBD1. The CDR3 runs to 14 residues. The germline gives CDR1 SGHAT, CDR2 FQNNGV. Trimming removed 3 bases from V and 2 bases from J; junction bases left unmatched: 3. The CDR3 sequence: CASSFTGAQETQYF. The CDR3 region has the DNA TGTGCCAGCAGCTTTACAGGGGCGCAAGAGACCCAGTACTTC.

V gene TRBV7-2 combines with J gene TRBJ1-1, with D unclear. Germline assignment: CDR1 SGHTA and CDR2 FQGNSA. With 2 bases removed from V and 5 bases from J, the gap between germline ends came to 9 bases. The CDR3 runs 13 residues. CDR3 residues: CASSLIGVTEAFF. DNA for the CDR3: TGTGCCAGCAGCTTAATCGGGGTTACTGAAGCTTTCTTT.

CDR3 DNA: TGTGCCAGCAGCCGTGACAGAGGAGAGACCCAGTACTTC. Its translation: CASSRDRGETQYF. V is TRBV6-5 and J is TRBJ2-5; D perhaps matches TRBD1 (5 bases). Germline CDR1 MNHEY, CDR2 SVGAGI. V shed 6 bases and J shed 4 bases, with 12 bases lying between them. The CDR3 loop spans 13 amino acids.

V and J are TRBV19 and TRBJ1-2; TRBD1 matches 8 bases. CDR1 and CDR2 (germline): LNHDA, SQIVND (reference sequence). V was clipped by 5 bases and J by 0 bases; unmatched bases: 8. This CDR3 region has 16 residues. The CDR3 bases are TGTGCCAGTAGTCCCCAGACAGGGGCTACTAACTATGGCTACACCTTC. It codes for CASSPQTGATNYGYTF.

The chain uses TRBV1 and TRBJ2-1; the tabulated D call, TRBD2, remains unverified against the DNA. TRBV1 is annotated as a pseudogene. This CDR3 spans 14 amino acids. CDR3 coding DNA: TGCACCAGCAGCGTAGCGGCTATCTACAATGAGCAGTTCTTC. Encoded protein: CTSSVAAIYNEQFF.

This clone was observed a few times. This chain connects TRBV30 to TRBJ2-7, with 11 bases lining up with TRBD2. V was clipped by 0 bases and J by 0 bases; unmatched bases: 10. The CDR3 is 18 residues long. Germline V CDR1 and CDR2: GTSNPN, SVGIG (reference sequence). Here the CDR3 reads CAWSVVAGGPRSSYEQYF. For the CDR3, the DNA is TGTGCCTGGAGTGTAGTAGCGGGAGGGCCTAGAAGCTCCTACGAGCAGTACTTC.

This chain links TRBV21-1 with TRBJ1-3; the table calls TRBD1, which could not be checked here. TRBV21-1 is an annotated pseudogene. This CDR3 has 19 amino acids. The CDR3 loop reads CASSEILIRQDRQGNTIYF. CDR3 bases: TGTGCCAGCAGCGAAATCTTAATAAGACAGGACAGACAAGGAAACACCATATATTTT.

This chain joins TRBV6-6 and TRBJ1-6; 8 bases are shared with TRBD1. The V segment lost 6 bases and the J segment 3 bases; nucleotides outside the gene matches: 1. Germline V CDR1 and CDR2: MNHNY, SVGAGI (reference sequence). CDR3 size: 14 residues. This CDR3 reads CASRDRVYNSPLHF. The CDR3 nucleotides are TGTGCCAGCAGGGACAGGGTCTATAATTCACCCCTCCACTTT.

This chain connects TRBV7-9 to TRBJ2-1; unclear D gene. There are 14 residues in the CDR3. CDR1 is SEHNR and CDR2 is FQNEAQ in the germline V gene (reference sequence). V was pared by 2 bases and J by 5 bases, with 10 bases between. For the CDR3, the DNA is TGTGCCAGCAGCTTAAAACCAGGAAACAATGAGCAGTTCTTC. Translation gives CASSLKPGNNEQFF.

The chain joins TRBV6-2 or TRBV6-3 to TRBJ2-3, with 10 bases lining up with TRBD2. The CDR3 totals 17 residues. With V trimmed by 0 bases and J by 3 bases, 6 bases remained unmatched. Germline CDR1 reads MNHEY; CDR2 reads SVGEGT. Here the CDR3 reads CASSYSVQRGGTDTQYF. For the CDR3, the DNA is TGTGCCAGCAGTTACTCCGTACAGCGGGGGGGAACAGATACGCAGTATTTT.